This T cell receptor (beta chain) was profiled in a study of cytomegalovirus exposure and HLA in healthy donors. PCR used 60 Vbeta primers and 13 Jbeta primers. Original handling: In a later analysis, roughly 86 million unique TCR beta chains included roughly 11 million shared by two or more donors. The table came from immunoSEQ multiplex PCR; TCRdb's copy has only in-frame clones and leaves some out. V and J calls and clone size come straight from that table; D and trimming were deduced from the DNA. The sample comprises roughly 130,000 clones, 70% to 80% of which are singletons, and approximately 8.2% rests with the top ten. The study, taken as a whole, reports: More clonal expansion characterized HLA-associated TCR beta chains than equally common others in a later analysis.

As to this clone: Its antigen remains unknown.

J lost 4 bases, V lost 1 base, and 15 bases had no gene match. Germline CDR1 is SGDLS and CDR2 is YYNGEE. The CDR3 spans 18 residues. This sequence originates from a woman aged 45-59 years in good health and CMV-seropositive. The sample was PBMCs. The chain combines TRBV9 with TRBJ2-5; 8 bases agree with TRBD2. CDR3 sequence (DNA): TGTGCCAGCAGCGTAATGTCTGGACTAGCACCTTTTATAGAGACCCAGTACTTC. Protein product: CASSVMSGLAPFIETQYF.